This is a list of T cell receptor beta chains from one sample in a study of beta chain features in type 1 diabetes. Clones were read by immunoSEQ multiplex PCR, and TCRdb kept only the in-frame ones, dropping some. The profile covers roughly 280,000 clones, with around 25% appearing a single time and about 0.011% taken by the ten largest. Material for sequencing was naive CD4+ T cells from blood. These receptors originate from a woman aged 25 to 39 with type 1 diabetes. Each CDR3 is given with its conserved first and last residue. A D gene is named only where the DNA matches it firmly. Clone size is stated in some rows and not others, as once, few, many or a class when expanded.

d_call,v_call,clone_size,j_call,cdr3_nt,cdr3_aa
TRBD2,TRBV29-1,.,TRBJ2-1,TGCAGCGTTGAAAACCGGGAGGGCAATGAGCAGTTCTTC,CSVENREGNEQFF
.,TRBV5-1,few,TRBJ2-1,TGCGCCAGCAGCTACAGGGACAATGAGCAGTTCTTC,CASSYRDNEQFF
.,TRBV4-2,.,TRBJ2-1,TGTGCCAGCAGCCAAAGGCGGGACGTCGATGAGCAGTTCTTC,CASSQRRDVDEQFF
TRBD2,TRBV18,.,TRBJ2-1,TGTGCCAGCTCTCCGGGACTAGCAGGCTCCTACAATGAGCAGTTCTTC,CASSPGLAGSYNEQFF
.,TRBV21-1,.,TRBJ2-5,TGTGCCAGCACCCCGCCGGACAGGGAAGAACAAGAGACCCAGTACTTC,CASTPPDREEQETQYF
TRBD1,TRBV29-1,.,TRBJ1-2,TGCAGCGTCTGGACAGGGGCCCCCCGGGATTTCTCCTATGGCTACACCTTC,CSVWTGAPRDFSYGYTF
.,TRBV7-2,.,TRBJ2-7,TGTGCCAGCAGCCTATCTAGCGTCCACGAGCAGTACTTC,CASSLSSVHEQYF
TRBD2,TRBV4-1,few,TRBJ2-5,TGCGCCAGCAGCCAAGAAGGGTCTAGCGGGGATGGGGAAGAGACCCAGTACTTC,CASSQEGSSGDGEETQYF
.,TRBV5-1,few,TRBJ2-1,TGCGCCAGCAGCTTGGGGCAGGGAACCTACAATGAGCAGTTCTTC,CASSLGQGTYNEQFF
.,TRBV5-1,.,TRBJ1-2,TGCGCCAGCAGCTTGGAGCCACGGGAGGGCTACACCTTC,CASSLEPREGYTF
TRBD2,TRBV2,.,TRBJ2-2,TGTGCCAGCAGTGGACTAGCGGCGAACACCGGGGAGCTGTTTTTT,CASSGLAANTGELFF
TRBD2,TRBV5-1,.,TRBJ2-1,TGCGCCAGCAGCTTGCCTAGCGGCACCGATGAGCAGTTCTTC,CASSLPSGTDEQFF
.,TRBV4-1,.,TRBJ1-5,TGCGCCAGCAGCTTCTGGGCCGGCGACAATCAGCCCCAGCATTTT,CASSFWAGDNQPQHF
.,TRBV15,.,TRBJ2-1,TGTGCCACCAGCAGAGAACCTGAGTTCCCCTACAATGAGCAGTTCTTC,CATSREPEFPYNEQFF
TRBD2,TRBV5-4,.,TRBJ2-7,TGTGCCAGCAGCTTGGGACTAGCGAAAAGCTCCTACGAGCAGTACTTC,CASSLGLAKSSYEQYF
TRBD2,TRBV20-1,once,TRBJ2-1,TGCAATCCTAGCGGGAACAATGAGCAGTTCTTC,CNPSGNNEQFF
TRBD2,TRBV19,.,TRBJ2-5,TGTGCCAGTAGTATAGGGGACTATTCGTCGGAGACCCAGTACTTC,CASSIGDYSSETQYF
.,TRBV30,few,TRBJ1-4,TGTGCCTTGCGGGCAGCAACTAATGAAAAACTGTTTTTT,CALRAATNEKLFF
TRBD1,TRBV30,.,TRBJ1-2,TGTGCCTGGAGAGACACAGGGGATCCTGGCTACACCTTC,CAWRDTGDPGYTF
TRBD1,TRBV4-1,.,TRBJ2-6,TGCGCCAGCAGCAGAGGACAGGGGAAGACTGGGGCCAACGTCCTGACTTTC,CASSRGQGKTGANVLTF
.,TRBV14,.,TRBJ1-2,TGTGCCAGCAGCCAAGGATGGGGGCAAGGGGGCTACACCTTC,CASSQGWGQGGYTF
.,TRBV5-1,.,TRBJ2-1,TGCGCCAGCAGCCCACATCAGGGGCATGAGCAGTTCTTC,CASSPHQGHEQFF
.,TRBV5-1,.,TRBJ2-1,TGCGCCAGCAGCTTGGTACGGAGCTCCTACAATGAGCAGTTCTTC,CASSLVRSSYNEQFF
TRBD2,TRBV2,.,TRBJ2-5,TGTGCCAGCGAAGATCCCGGAATAGCGGGAGGGCCGGAGACCCAGTACTTC,CASEDPGIAGGPETQYF
.,TRBV28,.,TRBJ2-5,TGTGCCAGCAGGAAAACAGGGATAGAGACCCAGTACTTC,CASRKTGIETQYF
TRBD2,TRBV5-1,.,TRBJ2-3,TGCGCCAGCAATGCGGGAGGGTCGGCAGATACGCAGTATTTT,CASNAGGSADTQYF
TRBD2,TRBV7-2,.,TRBJ2-7,TGTGCCAGCAGCCCCTGGGAGGGACGGAAGTACTTC,CASSPWEGRKYF
.,TRBV4-1,.,TRBJ2-3,TGCGCCAGCAGCCAAGATCCCCCTAGCGTTGGAGATACGCAGTATTTT,CASSQDPPSVGDTQYF
.,TRBV11-2,.,TRBJ2-1,TGTGCCAGCAGCTTCCGGGCGTCGGGGGAGCAGTTCTTC,CASSFRASGEQFF
.,TRBV7-3,.,TRBJ2-5,TGTGCCAGCAGCTTAAACCTAGGAGGTCGAGAGACCCAGTACTTC,CASSLNLGGRETQYF
TRBD1,TRBV5-1,few,TRBJ2-1,TGCGCCAGCAGCTTGGGGGGACAGGTCCATGAGCAGTTCTTC,CASSLGGQVHEQFF
TRBD2,TRBV28,.,TRBJ2-1,TGTGCCAGCAGTTCTAGCGGGTACAATGAGCAGTTCTTC,CASSSSGYNEQFF
.,TRBV25-1,.,TRBJ2-2,TGTGCCAGCAGTCCAGACTTTCCGAACACCGGGGAGCTGTTTTTT,CASSPDFPNTGELFF
.,TRBV29-1,.,TRBJ2-7,TGCAGCGTTGACCTGACAGGCGGCTACGAGCAGTACTTC,CSVDLTGGYEQYF
.,TRBV4-1,.,TRBJ2-1,TGCGCCAGCAGCCATCCTTCCTACAATGAGCAGTTCTTC,CASSHPSYNEQFF
.,TRBV7-8,.,TRBJ2-6,TGTGCCAGCAGCCTGAGCTCTGGGGCCAACGTCCTGACTTTC,CASSLSSGANVLTF
TRBD1,TRBV7-9,few,TRBJ1-5,TGTGCCAGCAGCCCCACCGGACAGGGCGATCAGCCCCAGCATTTT,CASSPTGQGDQPQHF
.,TRBV28,.,TRBJ2-7,TGTGCCAGCGGTAAGGCGGGGTACGAGCAGTACTTC,CASGKAGYEQYF
.,TRBV21-1,.,TRBJ2-7,TGTGCCAGCAGCAAACCAGCGGGAGGCTACGAGCAGTACTTC,CASSKPAGGYEQYF
.,TRBV19,few,TRBJ2-2,TGTGCCAGTAGTCGCGCACAGTTCACCGGGGAGCTGTTTTTT,CASSRAQFTGELFF
TRBD1,TRBV19,few,TRBJ1-2,TGTGCCACTAACCGGGACAGTAACTTCCTCGGCTATGGCTACACCTTC,CATNRDSNFLGYGYTF